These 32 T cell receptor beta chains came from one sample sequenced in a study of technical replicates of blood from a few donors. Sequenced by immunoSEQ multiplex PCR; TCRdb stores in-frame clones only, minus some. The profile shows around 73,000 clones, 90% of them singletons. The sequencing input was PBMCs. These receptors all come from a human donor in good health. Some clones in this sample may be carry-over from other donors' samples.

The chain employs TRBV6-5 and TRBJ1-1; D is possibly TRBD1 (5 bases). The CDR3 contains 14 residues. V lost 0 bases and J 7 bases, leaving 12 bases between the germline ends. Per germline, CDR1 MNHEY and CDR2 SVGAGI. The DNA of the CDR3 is TGTGCCAGCAGTTACTCCCGGCAGGGCGGTGAAGCTTTCTTT. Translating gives CASSYSRQGGEAFF.

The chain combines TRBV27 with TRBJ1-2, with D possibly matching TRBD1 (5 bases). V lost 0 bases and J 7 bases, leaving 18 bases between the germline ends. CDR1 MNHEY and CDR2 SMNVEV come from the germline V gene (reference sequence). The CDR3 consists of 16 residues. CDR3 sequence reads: CASSLSFDAGVAGYTF. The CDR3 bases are TGTGCCAGCAGTTTATCCTTTGATGCGGGGGTGGCTGGCTACACCTTC.

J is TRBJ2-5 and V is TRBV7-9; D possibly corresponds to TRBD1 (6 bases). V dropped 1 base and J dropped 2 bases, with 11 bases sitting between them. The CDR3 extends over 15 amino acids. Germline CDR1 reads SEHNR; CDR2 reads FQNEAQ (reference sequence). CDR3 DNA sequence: TGTGCCAGCAGCTTAGTGACCAGGGGACAAGAGACCCAGTACTTC. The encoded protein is CASSLVTRGQETQYF.

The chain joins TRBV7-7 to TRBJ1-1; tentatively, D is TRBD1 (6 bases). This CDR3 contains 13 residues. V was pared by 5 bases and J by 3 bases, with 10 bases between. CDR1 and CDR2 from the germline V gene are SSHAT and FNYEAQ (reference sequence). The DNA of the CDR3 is TGTGCCAGCAGCGTGGGGGCGGACACTGAAGCTTTCTTT. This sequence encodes CASSVGADTEAFF.

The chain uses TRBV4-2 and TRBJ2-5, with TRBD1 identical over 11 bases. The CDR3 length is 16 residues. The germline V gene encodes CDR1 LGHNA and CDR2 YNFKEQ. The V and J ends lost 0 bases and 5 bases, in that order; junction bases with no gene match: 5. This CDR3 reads CASSQEGTGGLETQYF. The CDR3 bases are TGTGCCAGCAGCCAAGAAGGGACAGGGGGGTTGGAGACCCAGTACTTC.

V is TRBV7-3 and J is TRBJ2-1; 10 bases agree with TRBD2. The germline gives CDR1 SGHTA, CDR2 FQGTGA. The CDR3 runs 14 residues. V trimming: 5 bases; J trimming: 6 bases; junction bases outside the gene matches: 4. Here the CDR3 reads CASSPGLATNEQFF. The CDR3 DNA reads TGTGCCAGCAGCCCGGGACTAGCGACCAATGAGCAGTTCTTC. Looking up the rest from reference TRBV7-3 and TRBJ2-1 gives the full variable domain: GAGVSQTPSNKVTEKGKYVELRCDPISGHTALYWYRQSLGQGPEFLIYFQGTGAADDSGLPNDRFFAVRPEGSVSTLKIQRTERGDSAVYLCASSPGLATNEQFFGPGTRLTVL.

CDR3 sequence: CASSSNIYNSPLHF. Written as DNA, the CDR3 is TGTGCCAGCAGCTCGAACATTTATAATTCACCCCTCCACTTT. The genes are TRBV5-4 and TRBJ1-6; D unresolved. Germline CDR1 and CDR2: SGHNT and YYREEE (reference sequence). The CDR3 consists of 14 residues. V was clipped by 3 bases and J by 4 bases, with 8 bases between them.

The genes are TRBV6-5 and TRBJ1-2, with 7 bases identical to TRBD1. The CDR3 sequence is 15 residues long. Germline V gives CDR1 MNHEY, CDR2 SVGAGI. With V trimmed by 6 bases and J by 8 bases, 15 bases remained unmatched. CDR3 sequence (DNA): TGTGCCAGCAGGCACCCCTCACAGGGGATTGGCGGCTACACCTTC. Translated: CASRHPSQGIGGYTF.

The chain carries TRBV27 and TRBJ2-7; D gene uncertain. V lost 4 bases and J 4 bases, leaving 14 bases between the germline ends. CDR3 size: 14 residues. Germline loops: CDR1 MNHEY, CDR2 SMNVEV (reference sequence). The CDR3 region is CASSYLPGNYEQYF. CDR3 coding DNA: TGTGCCAGCAGTTACCTCCCGGGTAATTACGAGCAGTACTTC.

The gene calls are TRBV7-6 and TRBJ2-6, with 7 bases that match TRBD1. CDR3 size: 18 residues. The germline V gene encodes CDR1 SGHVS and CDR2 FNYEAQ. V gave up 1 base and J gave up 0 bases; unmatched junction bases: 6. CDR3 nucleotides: TGTGCCAGCAGCTTAGTCTATTCAGGGGGCTCTGGGGCCAACGTCCTGACTTTC. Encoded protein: CASSLVYSGGSGANVLTF.

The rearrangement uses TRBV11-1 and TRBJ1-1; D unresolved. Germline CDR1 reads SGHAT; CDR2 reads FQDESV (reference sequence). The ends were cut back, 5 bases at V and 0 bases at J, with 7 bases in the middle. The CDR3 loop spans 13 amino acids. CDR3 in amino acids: CASSRGLNTEAFF. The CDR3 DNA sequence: TGTGCCAGCAGCCGTGGCCTGAACACTGAAGCTTTCTTT.

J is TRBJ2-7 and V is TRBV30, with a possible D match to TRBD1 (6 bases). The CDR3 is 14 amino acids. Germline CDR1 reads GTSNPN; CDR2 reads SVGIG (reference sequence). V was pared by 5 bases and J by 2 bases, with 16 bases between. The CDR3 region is CAWSPTGTTYEQYF. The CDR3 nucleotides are TGTGCCTGGTCTCCAACCGGGACAACCTACGAGCAGTACTTC.

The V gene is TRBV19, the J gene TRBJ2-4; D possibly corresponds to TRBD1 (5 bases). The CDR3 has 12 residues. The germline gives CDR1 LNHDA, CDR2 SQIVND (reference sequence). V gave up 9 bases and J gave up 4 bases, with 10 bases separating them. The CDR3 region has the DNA TGTGCCAGCCAGGGTCGGAAAAACATTCAGTACTTC. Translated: CASQGRKNIQYF.

CDR3 amino acids: CASSLLGGSYEQYF. The CDR3 DNA reads as TGTGCCAGCAGCCTACTAGGCGGGAGCTACGAGCAGTACTTC. The chain uses TRBV7-6 and TRBJ2-7; TRBD2 agrees at 7 bases. The germline CDR1 and CDR2 sequences are SGHVS and FNYEAQ. The CDR3 contains 14 residues. V was pared by 5 bases and J by 3 bases, with 7 bases of the junction left unmatched.

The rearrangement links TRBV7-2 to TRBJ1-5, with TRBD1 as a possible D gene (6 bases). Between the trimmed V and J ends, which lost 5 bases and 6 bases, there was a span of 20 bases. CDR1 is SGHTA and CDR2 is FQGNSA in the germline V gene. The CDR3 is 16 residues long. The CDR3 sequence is CASSPGSGVYRQPQHF. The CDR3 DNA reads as TGTGCCAGCAGCCCCGGTTCAGGGGTCTATCGTCAGCCCCAGCATTTT.

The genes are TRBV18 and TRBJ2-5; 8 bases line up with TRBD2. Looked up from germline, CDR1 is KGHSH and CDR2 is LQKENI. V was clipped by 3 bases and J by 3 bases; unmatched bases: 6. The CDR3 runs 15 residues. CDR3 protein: CASSPYVLAEETQYF. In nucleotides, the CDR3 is TGTGCCAGCTCACCTTATGTACTAGCGGAAGAGACCCAGTACTTC.

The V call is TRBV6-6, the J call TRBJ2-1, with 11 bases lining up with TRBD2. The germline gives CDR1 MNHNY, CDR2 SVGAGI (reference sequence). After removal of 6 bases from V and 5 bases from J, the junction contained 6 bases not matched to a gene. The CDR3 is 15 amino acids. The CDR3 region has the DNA TGTGCCAGCAGCTTACGACTAGCGGGGAACAATGAGCAGTTCTTC. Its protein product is CASSLRLAGNNEQFF.

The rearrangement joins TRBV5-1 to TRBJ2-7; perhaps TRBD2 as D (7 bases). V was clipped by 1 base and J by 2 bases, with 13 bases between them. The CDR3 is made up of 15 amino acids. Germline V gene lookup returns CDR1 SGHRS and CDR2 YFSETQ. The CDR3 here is CASSLMGGATYEQYF. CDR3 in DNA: TGCGCCAGCAGCTTGATGGGGGGGGCTACCTACGAGCAGTACTTC.

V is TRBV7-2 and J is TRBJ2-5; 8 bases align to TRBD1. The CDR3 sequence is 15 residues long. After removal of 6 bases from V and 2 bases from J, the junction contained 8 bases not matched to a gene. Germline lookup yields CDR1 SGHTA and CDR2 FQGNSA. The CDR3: CASRGGQGVQETQYF. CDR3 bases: TGTGCCAGCAGGGGAGGACAGGGCGTACAAGAGACCCAGTACTTC.

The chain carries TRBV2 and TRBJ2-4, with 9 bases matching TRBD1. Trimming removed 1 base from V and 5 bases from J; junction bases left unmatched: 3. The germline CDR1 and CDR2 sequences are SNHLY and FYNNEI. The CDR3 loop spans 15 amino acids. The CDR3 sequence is CASSEGTGVENIQYF. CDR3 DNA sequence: TGTGCCAGCAGTGAAGGGACAGGGGTGGAAAACATTCAGTACTTC.

As DNA, the CDR3 is TGTGCCAGCAGTTTGGGGACACTTCGGAACACTGAAGCTTTCTTT. This codes for CASSLGTLRNTEAFF. The genes are TRBV6-5 and TRBJ1-1; a possible D gene is TRBD1 (6 bases). Trimming shortened V by 4 bases and J by 1 base, and 13 bases separated the two germline ends. Germline values: CDR1 MNHEY, CDR2 SVGAGI. The CDR3 has 15 residues.

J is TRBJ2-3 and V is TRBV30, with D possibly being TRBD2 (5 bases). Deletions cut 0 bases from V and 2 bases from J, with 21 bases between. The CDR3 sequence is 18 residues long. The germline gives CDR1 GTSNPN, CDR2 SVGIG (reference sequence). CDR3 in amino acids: CAWSVMLFGNQITDTQYF. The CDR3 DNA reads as TGTGCCTGGAGTGTAATGTTATTCGGGAATCAGATCACAGATACGCAGTATTTT.

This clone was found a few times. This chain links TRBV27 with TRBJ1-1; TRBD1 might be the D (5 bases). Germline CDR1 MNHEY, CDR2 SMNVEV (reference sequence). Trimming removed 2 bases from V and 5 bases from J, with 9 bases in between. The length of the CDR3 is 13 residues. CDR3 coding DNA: TGTGCCAGCAGTTTAGCCGGGGGAACTGAAGCTTTCTTT. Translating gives CASSLAGGTEAFF.

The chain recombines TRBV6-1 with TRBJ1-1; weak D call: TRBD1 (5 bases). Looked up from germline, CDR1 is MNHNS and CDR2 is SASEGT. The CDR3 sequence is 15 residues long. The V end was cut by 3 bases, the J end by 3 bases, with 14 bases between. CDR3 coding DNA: TGTGCCAGCAGTGAGATAAGAGGAGGGGACACTGAAGCTTTCTTT. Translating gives CASSEIRGGDTEAFF.

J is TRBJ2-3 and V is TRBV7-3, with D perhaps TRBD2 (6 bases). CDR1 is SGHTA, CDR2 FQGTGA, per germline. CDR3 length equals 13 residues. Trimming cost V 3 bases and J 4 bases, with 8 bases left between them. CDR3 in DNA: TGTGCCAGCAGCTTGGGACTGGCAGATACGCAGTATTTT. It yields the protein CASSLGLADTQYF.

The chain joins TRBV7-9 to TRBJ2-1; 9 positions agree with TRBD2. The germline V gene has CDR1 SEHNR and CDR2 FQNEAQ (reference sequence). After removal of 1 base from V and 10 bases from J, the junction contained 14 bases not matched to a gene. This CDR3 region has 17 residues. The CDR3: CASSLVRGGAEGLEQFF. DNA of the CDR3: TGTGCCAGCAGCTTAGTCCGCGGGGGGGCCGAAGGTTTGGAGCAGTTCTTC.

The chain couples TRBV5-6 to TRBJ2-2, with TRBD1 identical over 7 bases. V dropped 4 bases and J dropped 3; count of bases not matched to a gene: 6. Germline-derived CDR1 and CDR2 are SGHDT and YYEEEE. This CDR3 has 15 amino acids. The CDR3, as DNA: TGTGCCAGCAGCCGTCGACAGGGCCACACCGGGGAGCTGTTTTTT. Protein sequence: CASSRRQGHTGELFF.

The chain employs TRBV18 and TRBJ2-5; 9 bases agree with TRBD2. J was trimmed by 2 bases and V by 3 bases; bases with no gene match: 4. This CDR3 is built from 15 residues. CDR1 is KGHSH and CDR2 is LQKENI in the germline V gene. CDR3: CASSPGLAGQETQYF. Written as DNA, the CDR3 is TGTGCCAGCTCACCGGGCCTAGCGGGGCAAGAGACCCAGTACTTC.

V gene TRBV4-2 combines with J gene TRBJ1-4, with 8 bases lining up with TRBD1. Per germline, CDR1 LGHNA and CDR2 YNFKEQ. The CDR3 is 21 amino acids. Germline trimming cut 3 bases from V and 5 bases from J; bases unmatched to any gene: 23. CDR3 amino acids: CASSHRTPDRGPIIVNEKLFF. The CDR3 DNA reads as TGTGCCAGCAGCCACCGTACCCCCGACAGGGGCCCCATCATCGTAAATGAAAAACTGTTTTTT.

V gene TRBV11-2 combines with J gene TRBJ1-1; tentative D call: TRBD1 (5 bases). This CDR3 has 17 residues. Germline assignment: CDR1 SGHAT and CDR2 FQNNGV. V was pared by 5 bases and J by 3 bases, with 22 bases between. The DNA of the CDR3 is TGTGCCAGCAGCCCCCGAAAAGGCGGCGGGGGTTACACTGAAGCTTTCTTT. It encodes CASSPRKGGGGYTEAFF.

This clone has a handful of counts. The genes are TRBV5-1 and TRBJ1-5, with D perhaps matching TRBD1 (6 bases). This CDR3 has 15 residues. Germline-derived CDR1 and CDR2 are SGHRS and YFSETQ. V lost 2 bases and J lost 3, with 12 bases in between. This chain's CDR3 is CASSLTGIFNQPQHF. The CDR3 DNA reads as TGCGCCAGCAGCTTAACAGGGATCTTCAATCAGCCCCAGCATTTT.

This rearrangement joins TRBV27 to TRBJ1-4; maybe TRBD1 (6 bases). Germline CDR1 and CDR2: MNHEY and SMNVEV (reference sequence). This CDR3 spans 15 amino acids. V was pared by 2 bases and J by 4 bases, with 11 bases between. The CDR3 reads CASSLLPGDNEKLFF. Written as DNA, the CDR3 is TGTGCCAGCAGTTTACTGCCAGGGGATAATGAAAAACTGTTTTTT.